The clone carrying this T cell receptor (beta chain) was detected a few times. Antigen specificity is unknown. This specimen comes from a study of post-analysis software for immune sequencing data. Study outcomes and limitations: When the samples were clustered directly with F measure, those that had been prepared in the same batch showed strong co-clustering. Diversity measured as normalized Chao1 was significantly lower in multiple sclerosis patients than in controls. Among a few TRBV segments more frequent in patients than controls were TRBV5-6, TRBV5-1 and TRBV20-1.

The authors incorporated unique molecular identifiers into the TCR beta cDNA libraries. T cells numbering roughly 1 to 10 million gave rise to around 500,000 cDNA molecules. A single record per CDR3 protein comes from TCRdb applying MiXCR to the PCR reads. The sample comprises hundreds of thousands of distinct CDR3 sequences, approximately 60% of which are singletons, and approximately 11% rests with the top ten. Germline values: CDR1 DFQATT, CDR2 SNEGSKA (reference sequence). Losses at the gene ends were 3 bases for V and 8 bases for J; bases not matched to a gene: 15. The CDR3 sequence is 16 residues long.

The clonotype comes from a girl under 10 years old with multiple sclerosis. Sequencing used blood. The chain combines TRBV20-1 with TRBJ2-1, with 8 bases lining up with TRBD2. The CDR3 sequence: CSARATSAPKVDEQFF. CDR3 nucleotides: TGCAGTGCTAGGGCGACTAGCGCGCCGAAGGTCGATGAGCAGTTCTTC.